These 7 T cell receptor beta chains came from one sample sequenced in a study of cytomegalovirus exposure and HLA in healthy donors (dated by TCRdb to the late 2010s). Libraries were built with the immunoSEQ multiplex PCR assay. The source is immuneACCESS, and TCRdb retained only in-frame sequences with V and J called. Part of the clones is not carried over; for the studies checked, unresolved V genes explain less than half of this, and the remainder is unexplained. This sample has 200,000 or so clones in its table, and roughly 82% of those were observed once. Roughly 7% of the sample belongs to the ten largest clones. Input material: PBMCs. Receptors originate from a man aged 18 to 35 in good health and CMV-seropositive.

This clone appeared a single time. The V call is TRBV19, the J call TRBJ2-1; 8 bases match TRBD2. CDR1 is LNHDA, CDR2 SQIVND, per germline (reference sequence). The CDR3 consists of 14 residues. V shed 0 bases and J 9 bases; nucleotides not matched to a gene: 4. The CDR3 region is CASSIEGLASEQFF. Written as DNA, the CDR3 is TGTGCCAGTAGTATAGAAGGACTAGCCAGTGAGCAGTTCTTC.

In nucleotides, the CDR3 is TGTGCCAGCACCCTCCAGAGGAGGGAAAAACTGTTTTTT. The encoded protein is CASTLQRREKLFF. The rearrangement joins TRBV6-6 to TRBJ1-4; unclear D gene. The CDR3 consists of 13 residues. Trimming removed 7 bases at V and 8 bases at J, with 14 bases between. CDR1 is MNHNY, CDR2 SVGAGI, per germline (reference sequence).

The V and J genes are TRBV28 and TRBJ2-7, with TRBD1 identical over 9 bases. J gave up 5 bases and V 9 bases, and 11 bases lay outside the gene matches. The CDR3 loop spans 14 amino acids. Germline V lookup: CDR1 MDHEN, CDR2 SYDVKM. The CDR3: CASSPGQGTHEQYF. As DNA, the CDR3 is TGTGCCAGTTCTCCGGGACAGGGAACCCACGAGCAGTACTTC.

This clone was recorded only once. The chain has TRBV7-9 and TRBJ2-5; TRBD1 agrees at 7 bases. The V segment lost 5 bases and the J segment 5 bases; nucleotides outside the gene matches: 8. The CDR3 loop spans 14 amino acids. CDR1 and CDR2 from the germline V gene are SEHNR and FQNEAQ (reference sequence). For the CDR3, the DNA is TGTGCCAGCAGCCCAGACAGGGCTCCGGAGACCCAGTACTTC. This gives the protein CASSPDRAPETQYF. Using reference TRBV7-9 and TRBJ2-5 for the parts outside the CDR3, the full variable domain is DTGVSQNPRHKITKRGQNVTFRCDPISEHNRLYWYRQTLGQGPEFLTYFQNEAQLEKSRLLSDRFSAERPKGSFSTLEIQRTEQGDSAMYLCASSPDRAPETQYFGPGTRLLVL.

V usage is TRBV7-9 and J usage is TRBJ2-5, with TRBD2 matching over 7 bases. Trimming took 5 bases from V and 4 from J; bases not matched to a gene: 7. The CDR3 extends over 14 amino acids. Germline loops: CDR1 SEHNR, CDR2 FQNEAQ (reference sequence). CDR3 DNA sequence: TGTGCCAGCAGCGCCCTGTCGGGGGGAGAGACCCAGTACTTC. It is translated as CASSALSGGETQYF. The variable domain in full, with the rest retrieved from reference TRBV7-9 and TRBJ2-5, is DTGVSQNPRHKITKRGQNVTFRCDPISEHNRLYWYRQTLGQGPEFLTYFQNEAQLEKSRLLSDRFSAERPKGSFSTLEIQRTEQGDSAMYLCASSALSGGETQYFGPGTRLLVL.

The CDR3 is CASSWATGEETQYF. The CDR3, as DNA: TGTGCCAGCAGCTGGGCGACAGGGGAAGAGACCCAGTACTTC. The chain employs TRBV5-4 and TRBJ2-5; 8 bases map to TRBD1. This CDR3 has 14 amino acids. Germline V gives CDR1 SGHNT, CDR2 YYREEE (reference sequence). J was trimmed by 3 bases and V by 3 bases; bases with no gene match: 4.

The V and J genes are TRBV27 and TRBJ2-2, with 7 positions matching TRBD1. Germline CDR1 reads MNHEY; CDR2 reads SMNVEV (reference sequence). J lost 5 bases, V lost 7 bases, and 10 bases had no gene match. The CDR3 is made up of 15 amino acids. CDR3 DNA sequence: TGTGCCAGCAAGAAACCGGGACAGAAAACCGGGGAGCTGTTTTTT. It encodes CASKKPGQKTGELFF.